This TCR beta chain appears in the sequencing data of a study of cytomegalovirus exposure and HLA in healthy donors. Study-wide points: Across donors, presence/absence analyses took sequencing depth to be roughly uniform. Earlier analysis found most TCR beta V segments productive about 87% or about 30% of the time.

Primers for the PCR totalled 60 Vbeta and 13 Jbeta. Assay used: immunoSEQ multiplex PCR; TCRdb lists only in-frame clones, some missing. The repertoire holds about 160,000 clones, with 87% as singletons. This clone was found a few times. The target antigen is unknown. The CDR3 is 14 amino acids. Germline CDR1 MRHNA, CDR2 SNTAGT. Trimming cost V 5 bases and J 4 bases, with 14 bases left between them. The V gene is TRBV6-4, the J gene TRBJ1-1; TRBD1 is a possible D gene (5 bases). Sequenced: PBMCs. The sequence was collected from a woman under 40 in good health and CMV-seronegative. For the CDR3, the DNA is TGTGCCAGCAGTCCTCGATCAGGGTCCACTGAAGCTTTCTTT. Protein: CASSPRSGSTEAFF.